The next 25 T cell receptor beta chains were all read from a single sample in a study of PD-1 blockade in classical Hodgkin lymphoma. Measured with immunoSEQ multiplex PCR; TCRdb has only the in-frame clones, and not every one. The sample includes about 17,000 clones, roughly 60% of them seen just once. All trial patients relapsed after autologous stem cell transplantation. This specimen was peripheral blood mononuclear cells (PBMCs), taken before the second cycle of nivolumab. These receptor sequences come from a human donor with classical Hodgkin lymphoma.

The gene calls are TRBV15 and TRBJ1-5; TRBD1 aligns across 9 bases. The CDR3 has 14 residues. J lost 8 bases, V lost 3 bases, and 5 bases had no gene match. CDR1 and CDR2 (germline): LNHNV, YYDKDF (reference sequence). CDR3 loop: CATSRGQGGEPQHF. CDR3 nucleotides: TGTGCCACCAGCAGGGGACAGGGCGGTGAGCCCCAGCATTTT.

A few counts support this clone. The J gene is TRBJ2-1, the V gene TRBV11-2, with 8 bases identical to TRBD1. V lost 1 base, J lost 8 bases, and 4 bases stayed unmatched. CDR1 is SGHAT and CDR2 is FQNNGV in the germline V gene. CDR3 length: 14 residues. The CDR3 bases are TGTGCCAGCAGCTTAGCTCAGGGGGCACATGAGCAGTTCTTC. Translation gives CASSLAQGAHEQFF.

The V and J genes are TRBV9 and TRBJ1-1, with unresolved D. There are 13 residues in the CDR3. Germline lookup yields CDR1 SGDLS and CDR2 YYNGEE. The V end lost 1 base, the J end lost 3 bases, and 7 bases lay between the germline ends. As DNA, the CDR3 is TGTGCCAGCAGCGTACTGGGCCACACTGAAGCTTTCTTT. Residues: CASSVLGHTEAFF.

The J gene is TRBJ2-5, the V gene TRBV14, with 10 positions matching TRBD1. Germline CDR1 SGHDN, CDR2 FVKESK. The junction had 2 bases not matched to a gene; V was cut back by 2 bases and J by 2 bases. The CDR3 consists of 15 residues. The CDR3 here is CASSQWTGGQETQYF. In nucleotides, the CDR3 is TGTGCCAGCAGCCAATGGACAGGGGGGCAAGAGACCCAGTACTTC.

This chain connects TRBV10-3 to TRBJ2-7; D might be TRBD2 (5 bases). The germline CDR1 and CDR2 sequences are ENHRY and SYGVKD. The CDR3 length is 15 residues. The V end was cut by 0 bases, the J end by 1 base, with 10 bases between. The CDR3 region is CAISESSGRSYEQYF. CDR3 sequence (DNA): TGTGCCATCAGTGAGTCGAGCGGCAGGTCCTACGAGCAGTACTTC.

In its sample, this clone was seen once. The chain joins TRBV28 to TRBJ2-1; tentatively, D is TRBD2 (6 bases). V lost 4 bases and J lost 4, with 23 bases in between. This CDR3 spans 18 amino acids. Germline V lookup: CDR1 MDHEN, CDR2 SYDVKM. CDR3 DNA sequence: TGTGCCAGCAGTTCACTCCCCGGGGGTAGCGGAACATACAATGAGCAGTTCTTC. It translates to CASSSLPGGSGTYNEQFF.

This clone was observed a few times. The chain is built from TRBV28 and TRBJ2-7, with D perhaps matching TRBD2 (6 bases). V was shortened by 6 bases and J by 3 bases, with 21 bases between the two germline ends. The V gene's germline CDR1 is MDHEN and CDR2 SYDVKM. The CDR3 has 16 amino acids. CDR3: CASRSSGTPRYYEQYF. DNA for the CDR3: TGTGCCAGCAGGTCGTCTGGGACTCCGAGATACTACGAGCAGTACTTC.

The chain employs TRBV7-3 and TRBJ2-1, with 8 positions matching TRBD2. Germline lookup yields CDR1 SGHTA and CDR2 FQGTGA. After removal of 2 bases from V and 1 base from J, the junction contained 1 base not matched to a gene. The CDR3 runs to 15 residues. DNA of the CDR3: TGTGCCAGCAGCTTATTAGCGGGATCCTACAATGAGCAGTTCTTC. It encodes CASSLLAGSYNEQFF.

This clone is labeled medium-sized. This rearrangement joins TRBV2 to TRBJ1-3; tentatively, D is TRBD1 (5 bases). Germline CDR1 and CDR2: SNHLY and FYNNEI. The V end was cut by 6 bases, the J end by 4 bases, with 13 bases between. CDR3 length: 14 amino acids. The CDR3 protein is CASSPLGPGNTIYF. The CDR3 DNA sequence: TGTGCCAGCAGCCCATTGGGGCCCGGAAACACCATATATTTT.

To note about this clone: Within the sample, other DNA sequences also encode this same CDR3. V is TRBV18 and J is TRBJ2-5, with a tentative D call TRBD2 (5 bases). The germline V gene encodes CDR1 KGHSH and CDR2 LQKENI. V was shortened by 2 bases and J by 1 base, with 14 bases between the two germline ends. The CDR3 covers 16 residues. The CDR3 DNA follows: TGTGCCAGCTCACCAAATCGGTTAGGGAGCCAAGAGACCCAGTACTTC. Protein: CASSPNRLGSQETQYF.

The gene calls are TRBV29-1 and TRBJ2-5; D uncertain. The CDR3 sequence is 13 residues long. V was trimmed by 4 bases and J by 5 bases, leaving 14 bases between them. Germline V gene sequence: CDR1 SQVTM, CDR2 ANQGSEA. In nucleotides, the CDR3 is TGCAGCGTTGGCGTTTCCACCCGGGAGACCCAGTACTTC. It translates to CSVGVSTRETQYF.

This clone was picked up a small number of times. The J gene is TRBJ1-1, the V gene TRBV6-5; 8 bases are a match to TRBD1. Per germline, CDR1 MNHEY and CDR2 SVGAGI. Trimming cost V 10 bases and J 4 bases; bases outside gene matches: 8. This CDR3 contains 13 residues. The CDR3 region is CATILTGGTEAFF. In DNA form, the CDR3 reads TGTGCCACCATCCTCACAGGGGGCACTGAAGCTTTCTTT.

The rearrangement uses TRBV7-9 and TRBJ2-1; D may be TRBD1 (6 bases). Trimming took 3 bases from V and 8 from J, leaving 20 bases between them. Germline CDR1 reads SEHNR; CDR2 reads FQNEAQ (reference sequence). The CDR3 spans 16 residues. The CDR3 sequence: CASSLSAGTPLDEQFF. In DNA form, the CDR3 reads TGTGCCAGCAGCTTGTCGGCAGGGACACCTCTGGATGAGCAGTTCTTC.

This clone has just a few counts. The chain recombines TRBV4-2 with TRBJ1-2, with 10 bases fitting TRBD1. Trimming cost V 4 bases and J 1 base; bases outside gene matches: 6. Germline V CDR1 and CDR2: LGHNA, YNFKEQ. The CDR3 totals 16 residues. In DNA, the CDR3 is TGTGCCAGCAGCCCTTGGGGGACAGGGGATAACTATGGCTACACCTTC. Residues: CASSPWGTGDNYGYTF.

The V and J genes are TRBV5-6 and TRBJ1-2; no reliable D call. CDR1 and CDR2 (germline): SGHDT, YYEEEE. The ends were cut back, 0 bases at V and 8 bases at J, with 8 bases in the middle. This CDR3 has 12 amino acids. This CDR3 is CASSLGVDGYTF. CDR3 in DNA: TGTGCCAGCAGCTTGGGGGTGGACGGCTACACCTTC.

The rearrangement joins TRBV4-1 to TRBJ1-5, with TRBD1 matching 10 bases. V was pared by 2 bases and J by 6 bases, with 7 bases of the junction left unmatched. The CDR3 sequence is 16 residues long. The germline gives CDR1 MGHRA, CDR2 YSYEKL. The CDR3 here is CASSQSSGTGVQPQHF. The CDR3 DNA reads as TGCGCCAGCAGCCAATCCTCCGGGACAGGGGTTCAGCCCCAGCATTTT.

The chain links TRBV28 to TRBJ1-1; TRBD1 might be the D (6 bases). V was trimmed by 5 bases and J by 7 bases, leaving 17 bases between them. This CDR3 contains 14 residues. In germline, CDR1 is MDHEN, CDR2 SYDVKM. In nucleotides, the CDR3 is TGTGCCAGCAGTAGGACAGCGATACCGATTGAAGCTTTCTTT. Translation: CASSRTAIPIEAFF.

This clone was counted a few times. The chain joins TRBV10-1 to TRBJ1-1, with D possibly TRBD1 on 5 matching bases. The CDR3 is 14 residues long. V was clipped by 2 bases and J by 4 bases, with 11 bases between them. The germline CDR1 and CDR2 sequences are WNHNN and SYGVQD (reference sequence). The CDR3 nucleotides read TGCGCCAGCAGTGAGGATGAGGGACCCACTGAAGCTTTCTTT. Protein: CASSEDEGPTEAFF.

In its sample, this clone was seen once. The same CDR3 can be traced to other DNA sequences in this sample. The V call is TRBV9, the J call TRBJ2-1; weak D call: TRBD2 (6 bases). Trimming removed 0 bases at V and 5 bases at J, with 9 bases between. Germline V gene lookup returns CDR1 SGDLS and CDR2 YYNGEE. The CDR3 has 14 residues. CDR3 DNA: TGTGCCAGCAGCGTAGCAGGCGGGAACAATGAGCAGTTCTTC. Its protein product is CASSVAGGNNEQFF.

This chain connects TRBV29-1 to TRBJ2-5, with D maybe TRBD2 (5 bases). This CDR3 is 12 amino acids long. The germline V gene has CDR1 SQVTM and CDR2 ANQGSEA. The V end lost 8 bases, the J end lost 2 bases, and 12 bases lay between the germline ends. The CDR3 loop reads CSNTRGQETQYF. As DNA, the CDR3 is TGCAGCAATACTAGAGGGCAAGAGACCCAGTACTTC.

This clone rates as medium-sized. V is TRBV19 and J is TRBJ1-1; D possibly corresponds to TRBD1 (5 bases). This CDR3 contains 15 residues. Germline values: CDR1 LNHDA, CDR2 SQIVND (reference sequence). V lost 5 bases, J lost 0 bases, and 13 bases lay in between. CDR3 residues: CASSLRTHMNTEAFF. The CDR3 DNA reads TGTGCCAGTAGTCTTCGGACACACATGAACACTGAAGCTTTCTTT.

The V and J genes are TRBV29-1 and TRBJ1-1; 8 bases line up with TRBD1. Germline CDR1 SQVTM, CDR2 ANQGSEA. The V gene end was trimmed by 6 bases and the J gene end by 4 bases; junction bases not matched to a gene: 7. This CDR3 has 13 amino acids. The CDR3 coding sequence is TGCAGCGTGGCCGGGACAGGATCCACTGAAGCTTTCTTT. Protein product: CSVAGTGSTEAFF.

This clone is medium-sized (0.01 to 0.1%) in the sample. V and J are TRBV27 and TRBJ2-7; D is unresolved. The CDR3 length is 14 residues. Deletions cut 3 bases from V and 6 bases from J, with 15 bases between. Germline CDR1 reads MNHEY; CDR2 reads SMNVEV (reference sequence). Here the CDR3 DNA reads TGTGCCAGCAGTTTTGTCGGACCTCCGGCCGAGCAGTACTTC. Protein: CASSFVGPPAEQYF.

This chain connects TRBV23-1 to TRBJ1-2; 7 bases line up with TRBD1. TRBV23-1 is given ORF status, its function remaining uncertain. The V segment lost 0 bases and the J segment 2 bases; nucleotides outside the gene matches: 0. This CDR3 is built from 14 residues. In DNA, the CDR3 is TGCGCCAGCAGTCAATCGACAGGGAACTATGGCTACACCTTC. This encodes CASSQSTGNYGYTF.

The CDR3 sequence is CASSVGGGNEQFF. For the CDR3, the DNA is TGTGCCAGCAGCGTGGGAGGGGGCAATGAGCAGTTCTTC. The V gene is TRBV5-4, the J gene TRBJ2-1; a possible D gene is TRBD2 (7 bases). This CDR3 contains 13 residues. Germline lookup yields CDR1 SGHNT and CDR2 YYREEE (reference sequence). Trimming shortened V by 4 bases and J by 6 bases, and 11 bases separated the two germline ends.